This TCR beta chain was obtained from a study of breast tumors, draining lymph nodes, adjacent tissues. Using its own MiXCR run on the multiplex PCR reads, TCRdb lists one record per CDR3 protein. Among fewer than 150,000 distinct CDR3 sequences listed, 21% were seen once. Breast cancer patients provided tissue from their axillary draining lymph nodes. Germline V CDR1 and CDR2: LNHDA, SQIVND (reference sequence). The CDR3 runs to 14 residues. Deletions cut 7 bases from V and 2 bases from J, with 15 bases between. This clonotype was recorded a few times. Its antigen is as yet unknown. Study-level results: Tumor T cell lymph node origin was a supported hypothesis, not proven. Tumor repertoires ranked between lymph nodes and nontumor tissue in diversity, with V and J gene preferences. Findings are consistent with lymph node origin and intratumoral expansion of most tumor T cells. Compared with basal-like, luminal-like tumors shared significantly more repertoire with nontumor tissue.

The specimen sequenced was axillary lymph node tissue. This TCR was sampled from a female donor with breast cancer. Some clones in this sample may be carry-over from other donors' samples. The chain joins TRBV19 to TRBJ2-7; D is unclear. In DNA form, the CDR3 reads TGTGCCAGTACCGACCGCCTTGCGCCCTACGAGCAGTACTTC. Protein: CASTDRLAPYEQYF.